These 11 T cell receptor beta chains originate from one sample sequenced in a study of blood T cell repertoires in COVID-19 (dated by TCRdb to 2018 to 2020). The library was generated by the immunoSEQ multiplex PCR assay. TCRdb obtained this table from immuneACCESS and retained in-frame rearrangements with V and J assigned. These tables miss some clones; where compared with another copy, unresolved V genes account for less than half of the shortfall, and the remainder is unexplained. Counted in this sample were roughly 180,000 clones; around 82% of them appeared once. The top ten constitute 15% to 20% of the sample. Sequences were obtained from PBMCs or T cells enriched from blood (not recorded which). The receptors originated from a man aged 55 to 70 who had recovered from COVID-19.

The chain recombines TRBV5-1 with TRBJ2-2, with a tentative D call TRBD1 (5 bases). V was shortened by 1 base and J by 7 bases, with 11 bases between the two germline ends. In germline, CDR1 is SGHRS, CDR2 YFSETQ. This CDR3 is 14 amino acids long. The CDR3 DNA sequence: TGCGCCAGCAGCTTGTCAGGGTTCGACGGGGAGCTGTTTTTT. Its protein is CASSLSGFDGELFF.

The genes are TRBV5-4 and TRBJ2-1, with 8 bases aligning to TRBD2. Trimming took 5 bases from V and 7 from J; bases not matched to a gene: 11. CDR1 and CDR2 (germline): SGHNT, YYREEE (reference sequence). This CDR3 contains 15 residues. The CDR3 reads CASRGAGALLNEQFF. The CDR3 nucleotides read TGTGCCAGCAGAGGAGCGGGAGCATTATTGAATGAGCAGTTCTTC.

The rearrangement links TRBV24-1 to TRBJ2-1, with 8 bases fitting TRBD1. The V gene end was trimmed by 3 bases and the J gene end by 6 bases; junction bases not matched to a gene: 9. In germline, CDR1 is KGHDR, CDR2 SFDVKD. CDR3 length: 16 amino acids. CDR3 nucleotides: TGTGCCACCAGTGATCCCGCCGGGACAGGACGCAATGAGCAGTTCTTC. It encodes CATSDPAGTGRNEQFF.

This clone was detected a few times. This chain joins TRBV10-3 and TRBJ1-2, with 8 bases fitting TRBD1. This CDR3 comprises 14 residues. The V and J ends lost 7 bases and 4 bases, in that order; junction bases with no gene match: 8. In germline, CDR1 is ENHRY, CDR2 SYGVKD. The CDR3 protein is CAITGQGDGYGYTF. The CDR3 coding sequence is TGTGCCATCACCGGACAGGGCGACGGCTATGGCTACACCTTC.

The chain links TRBV5-4 to TRBJ1-4; 7 positions match TRBD1. This CDR3 has 15 residues. Germline CDR1 and CDR2: SGHNT and YYREEE (reference sequence). Trimming removed 0 bases from V and 7 bases from J; junction bases left unmatched: 6. Here the CDR3 DNA reads TGTGCCAGCAGCTTGGGGGGGAACAGGGGTGAAAAACTGTTTTTT. Protein sequence: CASSLGGNRGEKLFF.

V and J are TRBV9 and TRBJ2-5; 13 positions match TRBD2. Germline V CDR1 and CDR2: SGDLS, YYNGEE. The CDR3 has 17 residues. J lost 5 bases, V lost 3 bases, and 10 bases had no gene match. The CDR3 region has the DNA TGTGCCAGCAGCGGTACCCGGACTAGCGGGAGAGGGGAGACCCAGTACTTC. Amino acids: CASSGTRTSGRGETQYF.

This sequence joins TRBV19 and TRBJ1-5, with TRBD1 identical over 7 bases. This CDR3 spans 15 amino acids. Trimming took 5 bases from V and 3 from J; bases not matched to a gene: 7. In germline, CDR1 is LNHDA, CDR2 SQIVND (reference sequence). The CDR3 nucleotides read TGTGCCAGTAGTCAGGGACAGCGCAACAATCAGCCCCAGCATTTT. Its translation: CASSQGQRNNQPQHF.

The CDR3 loop is CATSELAGVNEQYF. The CDR3 nucleotides are TGTGCCACCAGTGAACTAGCGGGAGTTAACGAGCAGTACTTC. J is TRBJ2-7 and V is TRBV24-1; TRBD2 aligns across 11 bases. J was trimmed by 5 bases and V by 4 bases; bases with no gene match: 3. CDR3 size: 14 residues. Germline lookup yields CDR1 KGHDR and CDR2 SFDVKD.

This clone was recorded only once. This chain uses TRBV23-1 with TRBJ1-2; TRBD1 is a possible D gene (5 bases). TRBV23-1 is filed as an ORF, its function uncertain. The V gene lost 0 bases and the J gene lost 5 bases, with 37 bases spanning the gap. The CDR3 has 23 amino acids. This chain's CDR3 is CASSQSWGDQLPTNTPSRYGYTF. Written as DNA, the CDR3 is TGCGCCAGCAGTCAATCGTGGGGGGATCAGTTGCCTACAAACACTCCAAGTAGATATGGCTACACCTTC.

The chain couples TRBV11-2 to TRBJ2-3; TRBD2 might be the D (6 bases). Trimming took 7 bases from V and 1 from J, leaving 18 bases between them. The CDR3 has 16 residues. From germline, CDR1 is SGHAT and CDR2 FQNNGV. CDR3 amino acids: CASKPYSGPGTDTQYF. The DNA for the CDR3 is TGTGCCAGCAAACCCTATAGCGGCCCTGGCACAGATACGCAGTATTTT.

The V call is TRBV15, the J call TRBJ1-1; tentatively, D is TRBD1 (6 bases). This CDR3 contains 16 residues. Trimming left V 1 base short and J 3 bases short, with 15 bases between. In germline, CDR1 is LNHNV, CDR2 YYDKDF (reference sequence). CDR3 region: CATSRVSTGSYTEAFF. CDR3 nucleotides: TGTGCCACCAGCAGAGTGTCAACAGGGTCCTACACTGAAGCTTTCTTT. Variable domain in full (rest from reference TRBV15 and TRBJ1-1): DAMVIQNPRYQVTQFGKPVTLSCSQTLNHNVMYWYQQKSSQAPKLLFHYYDKDFNNEADTPDNFQSRRPNTSFCFLDIRSPGLGDTAMYLCATSRVSTGSYTEAFFGQGTRLTVV.